What follows is one T cell receptor beta chain and its context. Its antigen is unknown. The data are from a study of CD8 T cells in ankylosing spondylitis. Study results and limitations: Disease-linked clones were reportedly significantly enriched in matched ankylosing spondylitis synovial fluid. Disease-associated clones were CD8+ and fairly uncommon in peripheral blood. A TCR beta motif made of eight highly homologous variants seemed typical of ankylosing spondylitis blood.

In making TCR beta libraries, quantitative 5'-RACE with molecular barcodes was used. TCRdb re-called the 5' RACE reads through MiXCR, storing one row per CDR3 protein. The top ten hold around 0.51% of the sample, which has around 770,000 distinct CDR3 sequences, 10% to 15% seen once. This CDR3 comprises 13 residues. Germline V gene lookup returns CDR1 DFQATT and CDR2 SNEGSKA (reference sequence). The receptor was derived from a male donor with ankylosing spondylitis. Input material: blood, either unsorted or a sorted T cell fraction (not recorded which). The gene calls are TRBV20-1 and TRBJ2-3, with D unclear. The CDR3 DNA reads TGCAGGGCATCCCGGAGCTGGGGAGATACGCAGTATTTT. Encoded protein: CRASRSWGDTQYF.